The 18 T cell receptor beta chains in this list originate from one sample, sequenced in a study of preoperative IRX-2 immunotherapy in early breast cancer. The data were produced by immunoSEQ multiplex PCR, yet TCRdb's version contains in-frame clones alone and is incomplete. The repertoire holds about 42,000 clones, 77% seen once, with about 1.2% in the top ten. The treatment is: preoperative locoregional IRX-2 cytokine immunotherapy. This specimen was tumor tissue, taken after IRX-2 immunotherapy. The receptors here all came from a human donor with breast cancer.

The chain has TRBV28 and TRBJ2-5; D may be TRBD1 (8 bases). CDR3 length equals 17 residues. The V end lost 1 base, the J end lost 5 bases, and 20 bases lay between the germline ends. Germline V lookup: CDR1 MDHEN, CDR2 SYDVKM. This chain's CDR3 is CASSLLKSGQGGETQYF. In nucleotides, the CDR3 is TGTGCCAGCAGTTTATTAAAGTCTGGACAGGGAGGGGAGACCCAGTACTTC. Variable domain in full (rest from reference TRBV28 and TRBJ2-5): DVKVTQSSRYLVKRTGEKVFLECVQDMDHENMFWYRQDPGLGLRLIYFSYDVKMKEKGDIPEGYSVSREKKERFSLILESASTNQTSMYLCASSLLKSGQGGETQYFGPGTRLLVL.

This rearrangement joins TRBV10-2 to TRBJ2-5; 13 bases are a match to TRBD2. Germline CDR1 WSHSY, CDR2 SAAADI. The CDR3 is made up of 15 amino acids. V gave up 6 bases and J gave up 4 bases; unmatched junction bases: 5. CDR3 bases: TGCGCCAGCAGGACTAGCGGGGGGCCGGGAGAGACCCAGTACTTC. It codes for CASRTSGGPGETQYF.

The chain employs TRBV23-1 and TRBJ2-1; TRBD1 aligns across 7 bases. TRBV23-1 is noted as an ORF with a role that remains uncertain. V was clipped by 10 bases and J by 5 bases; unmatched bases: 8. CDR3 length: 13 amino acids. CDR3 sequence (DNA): TGCGCCACCTCCCAGGGGGAGAACAATGAGCAGTTCTTC. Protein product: CATSQGENNEQFF.

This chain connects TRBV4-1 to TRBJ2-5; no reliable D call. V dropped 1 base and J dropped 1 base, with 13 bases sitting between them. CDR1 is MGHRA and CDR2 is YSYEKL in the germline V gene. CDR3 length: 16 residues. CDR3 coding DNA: TGCGCCAGCAGCCAAGGGCGAGTGACTTTCCAAGAGACCCAGTACTTC. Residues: CASSQGRVTFQETQYF.

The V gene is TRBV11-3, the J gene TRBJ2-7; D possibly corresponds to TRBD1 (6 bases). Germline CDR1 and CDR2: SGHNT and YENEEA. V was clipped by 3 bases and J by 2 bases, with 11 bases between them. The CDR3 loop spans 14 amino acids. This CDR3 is CASSLSGVPYEQYF. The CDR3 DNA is TGTGCCAGCAGCTTGTCAGGGGTACCCTACGAGCAGTACTTC.

CDR3 DNA sequence: TGTGCCAGTAGTGAAGACACGGGACAGGGAAACACCATATATTTT. Translating it yields CASSEDTGQGNTIYF. The chain recombines TRBV19 with TRBJ1-3, with 7 bases lining up with TRBD1. CDR1 is LNHDA, CDR2 SQIVND, per germline (reference sequence). CDR3 size: 15 residues. V was clipped by 5 bases and J by 4 bases; unmatched bases: 8.

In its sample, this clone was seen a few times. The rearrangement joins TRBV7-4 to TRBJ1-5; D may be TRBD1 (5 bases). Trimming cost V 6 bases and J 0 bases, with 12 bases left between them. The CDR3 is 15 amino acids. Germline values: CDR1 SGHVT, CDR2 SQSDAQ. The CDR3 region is CASSDSGASNQPQHF. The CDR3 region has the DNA TGTGCCAGCAGTGACTCCGGGGCTAGCAATCAGCCCCAGCATTTT.

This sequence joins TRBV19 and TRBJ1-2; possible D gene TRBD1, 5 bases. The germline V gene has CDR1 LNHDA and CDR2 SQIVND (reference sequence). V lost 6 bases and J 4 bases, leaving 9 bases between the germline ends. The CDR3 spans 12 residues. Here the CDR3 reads CASRTVGYGYTF. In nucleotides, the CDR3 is TGTGCCAGTAGGACAGTGGGCTATGGCTACACCTTC.

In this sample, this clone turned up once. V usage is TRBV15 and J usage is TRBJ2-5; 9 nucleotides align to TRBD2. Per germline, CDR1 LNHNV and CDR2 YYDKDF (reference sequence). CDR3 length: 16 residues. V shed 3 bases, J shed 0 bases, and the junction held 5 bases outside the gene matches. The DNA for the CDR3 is TGTGCCACCAGCAGTTTCGCTAGCGGGAACCAAGAGACCCAGTACTTC. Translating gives CATSSFASGNQETQYF.

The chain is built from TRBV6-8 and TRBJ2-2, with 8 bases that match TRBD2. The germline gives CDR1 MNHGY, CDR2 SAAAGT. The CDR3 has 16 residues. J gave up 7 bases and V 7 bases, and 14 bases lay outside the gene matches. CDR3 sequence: CASNPTSGSGVGELFF. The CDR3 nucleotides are TGTGCCAGCAACCCGACAAGCGGGAGTGGGGTCGGGGAGCTGTTTTTT.

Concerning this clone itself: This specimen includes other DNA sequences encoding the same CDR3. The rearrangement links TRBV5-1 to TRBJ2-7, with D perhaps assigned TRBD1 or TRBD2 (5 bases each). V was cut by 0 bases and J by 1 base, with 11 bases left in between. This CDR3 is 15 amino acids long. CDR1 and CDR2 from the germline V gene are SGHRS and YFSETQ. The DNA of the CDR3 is TGCGCCAGCAGCTTGGCCGGGACGGGGTCCTACGAGCAGTACTTC. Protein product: CASSLAGTGSYEQYF.

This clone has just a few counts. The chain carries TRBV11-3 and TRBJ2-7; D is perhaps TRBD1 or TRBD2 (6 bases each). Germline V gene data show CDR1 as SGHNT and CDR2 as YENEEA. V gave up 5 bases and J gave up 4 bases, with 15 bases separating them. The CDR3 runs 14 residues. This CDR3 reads CASSPRGVNYEQYF. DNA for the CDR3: TGTGCCAGCAGCCCGAGGGGGGTAAATTACGAGCAGTACTTC. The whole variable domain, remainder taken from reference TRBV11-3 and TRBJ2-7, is EAGVVQSPRYKIIEKKQPVAFWCNPISGHNTLYWYLQNLGQGPELLIRYENEEAVDDSQLPKDRFSAERLKGVDSTLKIQPAELGDSAVYLCASSPRGVNYEQYFGPGTRLTVT.

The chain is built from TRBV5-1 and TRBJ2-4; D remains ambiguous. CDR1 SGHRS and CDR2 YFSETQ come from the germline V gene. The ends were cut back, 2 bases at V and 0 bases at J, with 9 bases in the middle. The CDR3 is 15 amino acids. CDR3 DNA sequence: TGCGCCAGCAGCTTCGAGATTCCAGCCAAAAACATTCAGTACTTC. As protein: CASSFEIPAKNIQYF.

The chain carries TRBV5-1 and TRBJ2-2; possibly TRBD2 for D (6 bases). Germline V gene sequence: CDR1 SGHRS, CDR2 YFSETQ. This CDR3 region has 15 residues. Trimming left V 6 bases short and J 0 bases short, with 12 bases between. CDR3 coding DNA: TGCGCCAGCACTTTAGCGGCAACGAACACCGGGGAGCTGTTTTTT. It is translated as CASTLAATNTGELFF.

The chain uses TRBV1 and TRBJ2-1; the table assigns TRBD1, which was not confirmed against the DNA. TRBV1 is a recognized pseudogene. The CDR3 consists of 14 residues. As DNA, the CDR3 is TGCGCCAGCACCCCTCTGGAGGGGGCCGATGAGCAGTTCTTC. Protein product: CASTPLEGADEQFF.

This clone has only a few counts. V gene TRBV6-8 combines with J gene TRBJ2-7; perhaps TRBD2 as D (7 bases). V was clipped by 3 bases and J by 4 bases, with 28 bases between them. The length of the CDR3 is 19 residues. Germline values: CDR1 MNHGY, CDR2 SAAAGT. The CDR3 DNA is TGTGCCAGCAGTTATGGGGGGGCAGGCGGGCGAGTCGTGTGGTACGAGCAGTACTTC. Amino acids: CASSYGGAGGRVVWYEQYF.

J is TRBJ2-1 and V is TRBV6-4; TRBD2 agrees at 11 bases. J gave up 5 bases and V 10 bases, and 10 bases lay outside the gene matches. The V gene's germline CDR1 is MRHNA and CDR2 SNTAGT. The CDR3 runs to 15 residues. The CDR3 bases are TGTGCCATCAGGCAACTAGCGGGAGACGACAATGAGCAGTTCTTC. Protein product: CAIRQLAGDDNEQFF.

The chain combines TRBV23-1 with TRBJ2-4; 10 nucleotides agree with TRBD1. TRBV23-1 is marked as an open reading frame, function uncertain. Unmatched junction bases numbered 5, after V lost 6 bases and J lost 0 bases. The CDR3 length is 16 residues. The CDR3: CASSVGQGIAKNIQYF. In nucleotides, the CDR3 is TGCGCCAGCAGCGTGGGACAGGGGATAGCCAAAAACATTCAGTACTTC.